The entry below gives a single T cell receptor (beta chain) sequence along with its context. This CDR3 contains 14 residues. V lost 5 bases, J lost 5 bases, and 15 bases lay in between. This entry comes from a study of T cells in Graves' hyperthyroidism and ophthalmopathy. RNA transcripts provided the source from which TCR beta CDR3 regions were amplified. Primed by the HTBI set, a first-round RT-PCR was run on the TCR CDR3. One entry per CDR3 protein results from TCRdb running MiXCR on the multiplex PCR reads. The data hold around 620,000 distinct CDR3 sequences, with roughly 17% observed a single time.

The receptor was derived from a woman aged 25-40 years with Graves' hyperthyroidism. This chain links TRBV12-3 or TRBV12-4 with TRBJ2-5; D perhaps matches TRBD2 (6 bases). Sequenced input: blood. DNA of the CDR3: TGTGCCAGCAGTGGCTTGGGGAGGAGGGAGACCCAGTACTTC. Translating gives CASSGLGRRETQYF.